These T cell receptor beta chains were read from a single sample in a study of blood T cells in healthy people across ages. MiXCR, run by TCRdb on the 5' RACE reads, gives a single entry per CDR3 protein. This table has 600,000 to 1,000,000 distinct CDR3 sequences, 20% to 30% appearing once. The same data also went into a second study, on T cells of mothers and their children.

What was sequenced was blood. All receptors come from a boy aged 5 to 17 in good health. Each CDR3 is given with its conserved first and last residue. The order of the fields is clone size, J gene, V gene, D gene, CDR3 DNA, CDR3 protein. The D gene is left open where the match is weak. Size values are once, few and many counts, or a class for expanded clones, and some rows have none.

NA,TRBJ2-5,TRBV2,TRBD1,TGTGCCAGCAGTAGACAGGGGGTCCGGGAGACCCAGTACTTC,CASSRQGVRETQYF
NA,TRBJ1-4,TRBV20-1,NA,TGCAGTGCTAGAGGAGGGGGGGCAACTAATGAAAAACTGTTTTTT,CSARGGGATNEKLFF
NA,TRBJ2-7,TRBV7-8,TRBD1,TGTGCCAGCAGCTTAACAGGGGGCAGGGGCCACGAGCAGTACTTC,CASSLTGGRGHEQYF
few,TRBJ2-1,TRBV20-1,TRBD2,TGCAGTGCTGCCCAGGGGACTAGCGAGTACAATGAGCAGTTCTTC,CSAAQGTSEYNEQFF
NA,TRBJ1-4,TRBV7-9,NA,TGTGCCAGCCGGCCGGGGAAGGGCGCAACTAATGAAAAACTGTTTTTT,CASRPGKGATNEKLFF
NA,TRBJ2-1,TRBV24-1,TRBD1,TGTGCCACCAGTGATTTGCGTGGGGACAGCAATGAGCAGTTCTTC,CATSDLRGDSNEQFF
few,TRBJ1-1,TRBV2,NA,TGTGCCAGGAAGGCGGGGTCCACCCAGAGTGAAGCTTTCTTT,CARKAGSTQSEAFF
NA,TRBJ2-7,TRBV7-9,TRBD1,TGTGCCAGCAGCTTAGTTCAGGGGGCCGGAGAGCAGTACTTC,CASSLVQGAGEQYF
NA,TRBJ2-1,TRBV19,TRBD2,TGTGCCAGTAGTCGTAGTTCTAGCGGGAGGCCCGTGAAGCAGTTCTTC,CASSRSSSGRPVKQFF
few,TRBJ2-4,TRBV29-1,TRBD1,TGCAGCGTAGGGTACCTAGGACAGGGGATTCAGTACTTC,CSVGYLGQGIQYF
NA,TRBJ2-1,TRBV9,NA,TGTGCCAGCAGCCCGGGGCACAGCTCCTACAATGAGCAGTTCTTC,CASSPGHSSYNEQFF
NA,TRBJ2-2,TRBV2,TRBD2,TGTGCCAGCAGGGGGACTAGCCCTAACACCGGGGAGCTGTTTTTT,CASRGTSPNTGELFF
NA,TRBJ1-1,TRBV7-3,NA,TGTGCCAGCAGCGTAATGGGTCAGGGTACGAACACTGAAGCTTTCTTT,CASSVMGQGTNTEAFF
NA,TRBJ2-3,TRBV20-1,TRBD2,TGCAGTGCTAGACTAGCGGGGCTGTTAGCAGATACGCAGTATTTT,CSARLAGLLADTQYF
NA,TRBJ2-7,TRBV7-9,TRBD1,TGTGCCAGCAGCAACCCGGGACAGGGGGCCGAGCAGTACTTC,CASSNPGQGAEQYF
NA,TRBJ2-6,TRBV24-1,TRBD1,TGTGCCACCAGTGAAGGGCCAGGGGGCCCACTCTCTGGGGCCAACGTCCTGACTTTC,CATSEGPGGPLSGANVLTF
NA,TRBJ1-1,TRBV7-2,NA,TGTGCCAGCAGCTCACAGAGGCCGGGGATTGAAGCTTTCTTT,CASSSQRPGIEAFF
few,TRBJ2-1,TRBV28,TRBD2,TGTGCCAGCAGTTTTTCCCGCGGGAGTACCTATGAGCAGTTCTTC,CASSFSRGSTYEQFF
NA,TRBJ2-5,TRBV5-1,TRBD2,TGCGCCAGCAGCTTGAAGCGGGGACAAGAGACCCAGTACTTC,CASSLKRGQETQYF
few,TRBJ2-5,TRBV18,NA,TGTGCCAGCTCACCAATGGCCGGGCCCGAGACCCAGTACTTC,CASSPMAGPETQYF
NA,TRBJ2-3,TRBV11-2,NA,TGTGCCAGCAGCTTGTTCTATACGCAGTATTTT,CASSLFYTQYF
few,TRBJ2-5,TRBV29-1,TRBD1,TGCAGCGTGGAACCCCGCGGACAGGGGAAAGAGACCCAGTACTTC,CSVEPRGQGKETQYF
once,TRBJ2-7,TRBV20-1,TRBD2,TGCAGTGCCCGACTAGCGGGAGGGGCCTACGAGCAGTACTTC,CSARLAGGAYEQYF
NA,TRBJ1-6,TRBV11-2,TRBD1,TGTGCCAGCAGCTATTATGGGACAGACCCCACGGGCAATTCACCCCTCCACTTT,CASSYYGTDPTGNSPLHF
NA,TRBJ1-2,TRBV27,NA,TGTGTCAGCAGTTTAAGGGGAGGGGCGCGTGGCTACACCTTC,CVSSLRGGARGYTF
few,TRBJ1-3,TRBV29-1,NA,TGCAGCGTTGATGGGCACCTCTCTGGAAACACCATATATTTT,CSVDGHLSGNTIYF
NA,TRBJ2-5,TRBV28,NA,TGTGCCAGCGGAACCAGATGGGGGGCTCGGGAGACCCAGTACTTC,CASGTRWGARETQYF
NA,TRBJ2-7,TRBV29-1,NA,TGCAGCGTTGAAGTCCCAGGGGACGTCTCCTACGAGCAGTACTTC,CSVEVPGDVSYEQYF
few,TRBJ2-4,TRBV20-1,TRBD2,TGCAGTGCTCTAGCGGGAGACAACATTCAGTACTTC,CSALAGDNIQYF